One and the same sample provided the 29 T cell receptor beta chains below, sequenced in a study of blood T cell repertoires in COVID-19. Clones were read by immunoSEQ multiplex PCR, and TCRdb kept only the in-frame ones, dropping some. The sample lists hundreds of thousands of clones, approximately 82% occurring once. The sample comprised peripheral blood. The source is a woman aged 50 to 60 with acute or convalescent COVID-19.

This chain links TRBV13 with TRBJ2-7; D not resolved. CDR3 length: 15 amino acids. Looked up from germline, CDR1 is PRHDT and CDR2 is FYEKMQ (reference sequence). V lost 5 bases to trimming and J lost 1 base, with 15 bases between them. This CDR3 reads CASSHAYSLSYEQYF. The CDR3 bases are TGTGCCAGCAGCCACGCTTACAGCCTTTCCTACGAGCAGTACTTC.

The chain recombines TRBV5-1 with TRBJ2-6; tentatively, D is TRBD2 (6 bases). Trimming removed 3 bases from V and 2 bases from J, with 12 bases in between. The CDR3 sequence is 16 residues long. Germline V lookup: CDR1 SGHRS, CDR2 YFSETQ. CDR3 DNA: TGCGCCAGCAGCTCCGGCGGGAAGACTGGGGCCAACGTCCTGACTTTC. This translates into CASSSGGKTGANVLTF.

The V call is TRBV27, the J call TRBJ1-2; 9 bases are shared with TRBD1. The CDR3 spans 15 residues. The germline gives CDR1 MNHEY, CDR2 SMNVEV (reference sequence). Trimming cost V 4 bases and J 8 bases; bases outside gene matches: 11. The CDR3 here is CASSSMGGTGLGYTF. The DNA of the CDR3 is TGTGCCAGCAGTTCGATGGGAGGGACAGGGCTAGGCTACACCTTC.

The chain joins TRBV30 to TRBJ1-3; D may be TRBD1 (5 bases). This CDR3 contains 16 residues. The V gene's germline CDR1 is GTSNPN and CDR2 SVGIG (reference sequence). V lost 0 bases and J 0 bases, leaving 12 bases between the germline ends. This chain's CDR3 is CAWSVRRGGSGNTIYF. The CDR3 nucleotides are TGTGCCTGGAGTGTACGTCGGGGGGGCTCTGGAAACACCATATATTTT.

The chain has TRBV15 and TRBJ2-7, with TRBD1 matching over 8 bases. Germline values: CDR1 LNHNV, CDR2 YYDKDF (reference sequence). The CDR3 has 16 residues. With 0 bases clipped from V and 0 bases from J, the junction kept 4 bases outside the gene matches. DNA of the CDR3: TGTGCCACCAGCAGAGATTGGACAGGGAGCTCCTACGAGCAGTACTTC. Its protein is CATSRDWTGSSYEQYF.

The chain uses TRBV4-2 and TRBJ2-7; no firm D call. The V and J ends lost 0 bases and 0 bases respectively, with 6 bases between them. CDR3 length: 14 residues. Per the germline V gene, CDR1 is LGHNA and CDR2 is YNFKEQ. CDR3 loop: CASSQDAYSYEQYF. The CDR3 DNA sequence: TGTGCCAGCAGCCAAGATGCCTACTCCTACGAGCAGTACTTC.

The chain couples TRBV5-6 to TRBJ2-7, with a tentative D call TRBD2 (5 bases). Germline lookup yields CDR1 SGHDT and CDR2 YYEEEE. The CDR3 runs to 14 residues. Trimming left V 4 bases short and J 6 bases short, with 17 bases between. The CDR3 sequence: CASSRGLLSSEQYF. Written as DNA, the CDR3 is TGTGCCAGCAGCCGAGGACTGTTGTCTTCCGAGCAGTACTTC. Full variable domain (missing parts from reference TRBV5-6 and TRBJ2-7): DAGVTQSPTHLIKTRGQQVTLRCSPKSGHDTVSWYQQALGQGPQFIFQYYEEEERQRGNFPDRFSGHQFPNYSSELNVNALLLGDSALYLCASSRGLLSSEQYFGPGTRLTVT.

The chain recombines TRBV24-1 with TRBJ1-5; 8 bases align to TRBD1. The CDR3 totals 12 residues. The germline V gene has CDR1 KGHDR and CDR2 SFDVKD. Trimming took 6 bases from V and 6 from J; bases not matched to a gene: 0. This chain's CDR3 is CATSQGAQPQHF. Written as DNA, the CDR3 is TGTGCCACCAGTCAGGGGGCTCAGCCCCAGCATTTT.

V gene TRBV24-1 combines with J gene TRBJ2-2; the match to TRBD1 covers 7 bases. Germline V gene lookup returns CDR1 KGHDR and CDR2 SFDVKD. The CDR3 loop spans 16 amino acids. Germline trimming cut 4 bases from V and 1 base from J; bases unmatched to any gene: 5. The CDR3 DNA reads TGTGCCACCAGTGACTGGACAGGAATGAACACCGGGGAGCTGTTTTTT. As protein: CATSDWTGMNTGELFF.

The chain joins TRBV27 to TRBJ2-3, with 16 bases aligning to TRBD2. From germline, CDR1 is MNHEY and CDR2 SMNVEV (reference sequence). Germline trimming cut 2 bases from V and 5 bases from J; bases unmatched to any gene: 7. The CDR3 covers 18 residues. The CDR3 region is CASSLRGLAGGQGDTQYF. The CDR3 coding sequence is TGTGCCAGCAGTTTAAGGGGACTAGCGGGAGGGCAGGGAGATACGCAGTATTTT.

The CDR3 DNA sequence: TGTGCCACCTCGGACAGGCGCTCCTACGAGCAGTACTTC. Its translation: CATSDRRSYEQYF. The chain has TRBV6-6 and TRBJ2-7; 7 nucleotides match TRBD1. Germline CDR1 reads MNHNY; CDR2 reads SVGAGI (reference sequence). The V segment lost 10 bases and the J segment 0 bases; nucleotides outside the gene matches: 6. The CDR3 loop spans 13 amino acids.

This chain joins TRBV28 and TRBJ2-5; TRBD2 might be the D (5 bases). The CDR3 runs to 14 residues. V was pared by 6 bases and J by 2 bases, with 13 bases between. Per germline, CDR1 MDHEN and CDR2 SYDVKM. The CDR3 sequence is CASSSLASQETQYF. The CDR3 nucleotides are TGTGCCAGCAGCTCCTTAGCGAGTCAAGAGACCCAGTACTTC.

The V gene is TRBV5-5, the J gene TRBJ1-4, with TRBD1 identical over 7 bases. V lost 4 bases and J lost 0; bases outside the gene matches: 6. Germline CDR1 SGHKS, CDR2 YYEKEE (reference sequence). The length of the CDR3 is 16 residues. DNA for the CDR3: TGTGCCAGCAGCCATGGCCAGGGGGCAACTAATGAAAAACTGTTTTTT. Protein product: CASSHGQGATNEKLFF.

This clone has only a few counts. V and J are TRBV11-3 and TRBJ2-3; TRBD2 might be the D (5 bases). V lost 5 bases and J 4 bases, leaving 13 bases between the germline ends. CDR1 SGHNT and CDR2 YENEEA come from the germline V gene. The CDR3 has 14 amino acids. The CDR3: CASSPGGVADTQYF. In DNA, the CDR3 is TGTGCCAGCAGCCCCGGAGGCGTGGCAGATACGCAGTATTTT.

CDR3 DNA sequence: TGTGCCAGCAGCTGTAGATTATGGTTTCCTGGAAACACCATATATTTT. Translating it yields CASSCRLWFPGNTIYF. The chain employs TRBV7-3 and TRBJ1-3; D uncertain. The germline gives CDR1 SGHTA, CDR2 FQGTGA. The CDR3 length is 16 residues. Trimming took 4 bases from V and 2 from J, leaving 15 bases between them.

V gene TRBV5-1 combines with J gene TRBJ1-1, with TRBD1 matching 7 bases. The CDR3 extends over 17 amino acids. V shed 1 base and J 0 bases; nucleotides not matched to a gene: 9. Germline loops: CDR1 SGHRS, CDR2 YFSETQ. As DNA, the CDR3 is TGCGCCAGCAGCTTGAGATGGATGGGACAGATGAACACTGAAGCTTTCTTT. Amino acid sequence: CASSLRWMGQMNTEAFF. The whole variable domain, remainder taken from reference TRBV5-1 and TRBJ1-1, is KAGVTQTPRYLIKTRGQQVTLSCSPISGHRSVSWYQQTPGQGLQFLFEYFSETQRNKGNFPGRFSGRQFSNSRSEMNVSTLELGDSALYLCASSLRWMGQMNTEAFFGQGTRLTVV.

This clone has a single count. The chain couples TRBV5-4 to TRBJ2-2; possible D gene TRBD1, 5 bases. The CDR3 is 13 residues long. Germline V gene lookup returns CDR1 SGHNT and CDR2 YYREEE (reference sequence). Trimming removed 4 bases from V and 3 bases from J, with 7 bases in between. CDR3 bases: TGTGCCAGCAGCCCGACAGACACCGGGGAGCTGTTTTTT. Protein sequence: CASSPTDTGELFF. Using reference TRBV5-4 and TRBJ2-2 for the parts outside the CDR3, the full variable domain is ETGVTQSPTHLIKTRGQQVTLRCSSQSGHNTVSWYQQALGQGPQFIFQYYREEENGRGNFPPRFSGLQFPNYSSELNVNALELDDSALYLCASSPTDTGELFFGEGSRLTVL.

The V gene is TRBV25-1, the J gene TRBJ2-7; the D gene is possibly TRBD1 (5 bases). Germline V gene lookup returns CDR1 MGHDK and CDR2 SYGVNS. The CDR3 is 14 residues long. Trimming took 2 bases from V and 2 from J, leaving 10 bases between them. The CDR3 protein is CASSETNRPYEQYF. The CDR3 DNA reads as TGTGCCAGCAGTGAAACGAACAGGCCCTACGAGCAGTACTTC.

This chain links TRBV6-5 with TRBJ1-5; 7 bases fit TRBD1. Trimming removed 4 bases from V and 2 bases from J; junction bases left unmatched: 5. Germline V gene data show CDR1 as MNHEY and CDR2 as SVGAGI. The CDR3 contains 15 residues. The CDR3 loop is CASSSDRVGNQPQHF. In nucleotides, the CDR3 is TGTGCCAGCAGTTCCGACAGGGTAGGCAATCAGCCCCAGCATTTT.

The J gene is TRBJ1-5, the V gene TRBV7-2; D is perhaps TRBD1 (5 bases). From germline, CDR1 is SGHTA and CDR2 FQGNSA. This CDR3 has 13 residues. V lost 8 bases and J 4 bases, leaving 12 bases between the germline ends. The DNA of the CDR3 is TGTGCCAGCGGCGGCCGGGGGAATCAGCCCCAGCATTTT. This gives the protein CASGGRGNQPQHF.

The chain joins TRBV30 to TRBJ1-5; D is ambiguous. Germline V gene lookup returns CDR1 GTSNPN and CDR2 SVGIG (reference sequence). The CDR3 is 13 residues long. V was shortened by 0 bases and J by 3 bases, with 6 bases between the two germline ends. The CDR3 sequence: CAWSVWPNQPQHF. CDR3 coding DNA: TGTGCCTGGAGTGTATGGCCCAATCAGCCCCAGCATTTT.

The CDR3 DNA is TGTGCCTGGAGTGTTGGGACAGGGGGCATTCAGTACTTC. Its protein is CAWSVGTGGIQYF. This chain connects TRBV30 to TRBJ2-4, with 11 nucleotides matching TRBD1. Germline loops: CDR1 GTSNPN, CDR2 SVGIG (reference sequence). The CDR3 has 13 amino acids. V dropped 0 bases and J dropped 9; count of bases not matched to a gene: 1. Drawing the rest from reference TRBV30 and TRBJ2-4, the complete variable domain is SQTIHQWPATLVQPVGSPLSLECTVEGTSNPNLYWYRQAAGRGLQLLFYSVGIGQISSEVPQNLSASRPQDRQFILSSKKLLLSDSGFYLCAWSVGTGGIQYFGAGTRLSVL.

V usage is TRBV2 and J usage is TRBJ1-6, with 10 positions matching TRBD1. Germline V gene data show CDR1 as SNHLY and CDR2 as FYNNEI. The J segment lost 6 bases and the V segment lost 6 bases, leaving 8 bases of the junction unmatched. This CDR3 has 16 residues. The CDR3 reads CASSPFGTGANSPLHF. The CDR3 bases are TGTGCCAGCAGCCCCTTTGGGACAGGGGCTAATTCACCCCTCCACTTT. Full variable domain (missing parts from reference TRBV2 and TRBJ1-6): EPEVTQTPSHQVTQMGQEVILRCVPISNHLYFYWYRQILGQKVEFLVSFYNNEISEKSEIFDDQFSVERPDGSNFTLKIRSTKLEDSAMYFCASSPFGTGANSPLHFGNGTRLTVT.

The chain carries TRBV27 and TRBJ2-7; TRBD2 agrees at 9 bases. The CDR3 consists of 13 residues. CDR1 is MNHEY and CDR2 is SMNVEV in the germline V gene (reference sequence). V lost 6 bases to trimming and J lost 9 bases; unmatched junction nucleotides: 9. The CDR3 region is CASRPTSGTLQYF. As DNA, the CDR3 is TGTGCCAGCAGGCCGACTAGCGGTACGTTGCAGTACTTC.

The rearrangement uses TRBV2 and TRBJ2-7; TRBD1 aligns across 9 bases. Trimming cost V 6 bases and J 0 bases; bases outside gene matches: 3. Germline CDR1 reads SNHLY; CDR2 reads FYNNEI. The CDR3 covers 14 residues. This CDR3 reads CASRGTGSSYEQYF. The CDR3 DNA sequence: TGTGCCAGCAGAGGGACAGGGAGCTCCTACGAGCAGTACTTC. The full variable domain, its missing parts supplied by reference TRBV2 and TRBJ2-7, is EPEVTQTPSHQVTQMGQEVILRCVPISNHLYFYWYRQILGQKVEFLVSFYNNEISEKSEIFDDQFSVERPDGSNFTLKIRSTKLEDSAMYFCASRGTGSSYEQYFGPGTRLTVT.

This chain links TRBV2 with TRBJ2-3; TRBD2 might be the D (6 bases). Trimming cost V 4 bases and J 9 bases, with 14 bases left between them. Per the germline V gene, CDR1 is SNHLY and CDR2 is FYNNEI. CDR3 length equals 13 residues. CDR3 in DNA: TGTGCCAGCAGTGCCGGAGGGCCAAAAACGCAGTATTTT. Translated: CASSAGGPKTQYF. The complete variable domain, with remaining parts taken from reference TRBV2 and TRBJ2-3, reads EPEVTQTPSHQVTQMGQEVILRCVPISNHLYFYWYRQILGQKVEFLVSFYNNEISEKSEIFDDQFSVERPDGSNFTLKIRSTKLEDSAMYFCASSAGGPKTQYFGPGTRLTVL.

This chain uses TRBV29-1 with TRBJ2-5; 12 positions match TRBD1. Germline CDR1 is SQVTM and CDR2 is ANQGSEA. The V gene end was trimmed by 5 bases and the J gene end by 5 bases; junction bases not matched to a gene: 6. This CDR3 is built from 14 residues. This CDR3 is CSVRDRGPGETQYF. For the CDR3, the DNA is TGCAGCGTTCGGGACAGGGGGCCCGGGGAGACCCAGTACTTC.

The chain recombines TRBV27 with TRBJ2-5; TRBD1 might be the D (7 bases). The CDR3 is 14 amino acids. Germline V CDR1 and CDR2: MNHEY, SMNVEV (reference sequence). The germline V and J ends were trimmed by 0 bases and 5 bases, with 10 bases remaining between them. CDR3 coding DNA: TGTGCCAGCAGTTTATCGACAGGGAGGGAGACCCAGTACTTC. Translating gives CASSLSTGRETQYF.

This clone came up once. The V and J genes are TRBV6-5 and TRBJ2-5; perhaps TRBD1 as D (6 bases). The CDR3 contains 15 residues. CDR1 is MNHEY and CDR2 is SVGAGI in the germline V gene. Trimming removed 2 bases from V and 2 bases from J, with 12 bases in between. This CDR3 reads CASSYDGQQQETQYF. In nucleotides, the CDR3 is TGTGCCAGCAGTTACGATGGACAGCAACAAGAGACCCAGTACTTC.